Each of the 14 T cell receptor beta chains below was sequenced from the same sample in a study of chemoradiotherapy in HPV16-positive cancers. Generated by immunoSEQ multiplex PCR, the TCRdb table keeps only in-frame clones and is missing some. The profile shows approximately 30,000 clones, 86% of them singletons. Specimen: blood, collected from a patient who underwent chemoradiotherapy. Source of these receptors: a human donor with HPV-associated anogenital cancer.

This sequence joins TRBV9 and TRBJ1-1, with 8 positions matching TRBD1. V shed 4 bases and J 5 bases; nucleotides not matched to a gene: 13. CDR3 length equals 16 residues. Germline V CDR1 and CDR2: SGDLS, YYNGEE. The CDR3 DNA sequence: TGTGCCAGCAGCCCGCCGACAGGGGAAAGTCAAACTGAAGCTTTCTTT. It yields the protein CASSPPTGESQTEAFF.

The chain links TRBV5-1 to TRBJ2-2; 8 bases agree with TRBD2. CDR3 length: 16 amino acids. Germline V gene lookup returns CDR1 SGHRS and CDR2 YFSETQ. Trimming removed 1 base from V and 3 bases from J; junction bases left unmatched: 5. CDR3 in DNA: TGCGCCAGCAGCTTGACGGGGGGGCCTGACACCGGGGAGCTGTTTTTT. Its protein product is CASSLTGGPDTGELFF.

V usage is TRBV9 and J usage is TRBJ2-5; tentative D call: TRBD2 (6 bases). Trimming removed 4 bases at V and 1 base at J, with 11 bases between. The CDR3 is made up of 14 amino acids. Germline CDR1 reads SGDLS; CDR2 reads YYNGEE. The DNA for the CDR3 is TGTGCCAGCAGCCCTGGCGGGGCCCAAGAGACCCAGTACTTC. This translates into CASSPGGAQETQYF.

V usage is TRBV21-1 and J usage is TRBJ2-5; whether TRBD2, the table's D call, matches the DNA was not checked. TRBV21-1 is described as a pseudogene. This CDR3 has 16 residues. CDR3 amino acids: CASSTCLAGCQETQYF. CDR3 nucleotides: TGTGCCAGCAGCACCTGTTTAGCGGGGTGCCAAGAGACCCAGTACTTC.

The chain has TRBV6-1 and TRBJ2-7; D is unresolved. The CDR3 consists of 11 residues. The V and J ends lost 3 bases and 6 bases respectively, with 6 bases between them. The germline gives CDR1 MNHNS, CDR2 SASEGT. The CDR3 protein is CASSELGEQYF. The CDR3 region has the DNA TGTGCCAGCAGTGAGTTAGGCGAGCAGTACTTC.

The chain joins TRBV29-1 to TRBJ1-3, with D uncertain. Germline V gives CDR1 SQVTM, CDR2 ANQGSEA. Trimming removed 4 bases from V and 1 base from J, with 5 bases in between. The CDR3 is 12 amino acids. CDR3 protein: CSVGGSGNTIYF. The CDR3 DNA follows: TGCAGCGTTGGAGGTTCTGGAAACACCATATATTTT.

The J gene is TRBJ1-4, the V gene TRBV2; the D gene is possibly TRBD1 (5 bases). Trimming removed 7 bases at V and 0 bases at J, with 6 bases between. CDR1 is SNHLY, CDR2 FYNNEI, per germline. There are 13 residues in the CDR3. The CDR3 DNA sequence: TGTGCCAGCACAGGGCCAACTAATGAAAAACTGTTTTTT. This codes for CASTGPTNEKLFF.

The chain has TRBV5-5 and TRBJ1-5; a weak D match, TRBD1 (5 bases). Trimming cost V 4 bases and J 1 base, with 9 bases left between them. The CDR3 extends over 14 amino acids. Germline assignment: CDR1 SGHKS and CDR2 YYEKEE (reference sequence). In DNA form, the CDR3 reads TGTGCCAGCAGCACGTCAGGGAGCAATCAGCCCCAGCATTTT. It specifies CASSTSGSNQPQHF.

In its sample, this clone was seen once. The CDR3 reads CASSSDPQRWDTEAFF. For the CDR3, the DNA is TGTGCCAGCAGCTCCGATCCCCAGCGTTGGGACACTGAAGCTTTCTTT. The genes are TRBV7-9 and TRBJ1-1; no reliable D call. The ends were cut back, 4 bases at V and 3 bases at J, with 18 bases in the middle. From germline, CDR1 is SEHNR and CDR2 FQNEAQ (reference sequence). The length of the CDR3 is 16 residues.

This clone was observed once. The rearrangement links TRBV6-4 to TRBJ2-6; 9 nucleotides line up with TRBD1. Germline V gives CDR1 MRHNA, CDR2 SNTAGT. V trimming: 4 bases; J trimming: 2 bases; junction bases outside the gene matches: 3. The CDR3 sequence is 16 residues long. The CDR3 DNA sequence: TGTGCCAGCAGTGCCACAGGGGGCGCTGGGGCCAACGTCCTGACTTTC. The encoded protein is CASSATGGAGANVLTF.

The genes are TRBV9 and TRBJ2-1; TRBD2 matches 7 bases. The germline CDR1 and CDR2 sequences are SGDLS and YYNGEE. J gave up 8 bases and V 4 bases, and 21 bases lay outside the gene matches. CDR3 size: 18 residues. The CDR3, as DNA: TGTGCCAGCAGCCCACACCATGCGGGGGTCATGGGCGTAGATGAGCAGTTCTTC. Amino acids: CASSPHHAGVMGVDEQFF. Full variable domain (outside the CDR3, taken from reference TRBV9 and TRBJ2-1): DSGVTQTPKHLITATGQRVTLRCSPRSGDLSVYWYQQSLDQGLQFLIQYYNGEERAKGNILERFSAQQFPDLHSELNLSSLELGDSALYFCASSPHHAGVMGVDEQFFGPGTRLTVL.

The chain links TRBV19 to TRBJ1-4; D is undetermined. Germline V gene lookup returns CDR1 LNHDA and CDR2 SQIVND (reference sequence). V lost 4 bases, J lost 3 bases, and 6 bases lay in between. This CDR3 is 13 amino acids long. CDR3 nucleotides: TGTGCCAGTAGTAATCATGCTAATGAAAAACTGTTTTTT. Translated: CASSNHANEKLFF.

A word on this clone: Within the sample, other DNA sequences also encode this same CDR3. The DNA for the CDR3 is TGTGCCAGCAGTTTTAATAGGGGCCATGGCTACACCTTC. As protein: CASSFNRGHGYTF. This rearrangement joins TRBV27 to TRBJ1-2, with a tentative D call TRBD1 (5 bases). The V end was cut by 3 bases, the J end by 6 bases, with 11 bases between. Germline CDR1 reads MNHEY; CDR2 reads SMNVEV (reference sequence). CDR3 length equals 13 residues.

V usage is TRBV6-5 and J usage is TRBJ2-4; a weak D match, TRBD2 (5 bases). Germline CDR1 is MNHEY and CDR2 is SVGAGI. Trimming shortened V by 4 bases and J by 0 bases, and 13 bases separated the two germline ends. The CDR3 runs 16 residues. CDR3 loop: CASSSGLTIAKNIQYF. CDR3 in DNA: TGTGCCAGCAGTTCCGGACTCACCATAGCCAAAAACATTCAGTACTTC.